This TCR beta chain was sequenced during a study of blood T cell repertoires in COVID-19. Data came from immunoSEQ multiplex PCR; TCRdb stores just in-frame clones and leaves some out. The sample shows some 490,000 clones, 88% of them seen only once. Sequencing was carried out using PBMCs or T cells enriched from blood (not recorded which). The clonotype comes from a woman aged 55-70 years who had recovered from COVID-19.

The CDR3 is CASKPDSWHEQYV. The CDR3 region has the DNA TGCGCCAGCAAGCCGGACAGCTGGCACGAGCAGTACGTC. The gene calls are TRBV10-2 and TRBJ2-7; D possibly corresponds to TRBD1 (6 bases). V gave up 7 bases and J gave up 5 bases, with 15 bases separating them. The germline V gene encodes CDR1 WSHSY and CDR2 SAAADI. CDR3 length equals 13 residues.